This T cell receptor beta chain was observed in a study of blood T cells in healthy people across ages. This CDR3 spans 13 amino acids. From germline, CDR1 is SGHRS and CDR2 YFSETQ. Trimming shortened V by 5 bases and J by 5 bases, and 13 bases separated the two germline ends. A sample-barcoded 5' primer and a J-beta primer mix were used in a second PCR of roughly 7 to 11 cycles. TCRdb processed the 5' RACE reads anew with MiXCR; each CDR3 protein has one entry. The sample includes around 620,000 distinct CDR3 sequences, roughly 28% of them seen just once. For this clonotype: No antigen is known for it.

Whole-study findings and limits: In older individuals, TCR beta diversity per million T cells was lower, falling roughly linearly with age. When set beside aged donors, long-lived donors presented more naive CD4+ cells and higher diversity.

Isolation yielded PBMCs, at least 7 million per sample, in every case. The specimen sequenced was blood. This sequence joins TRBV5-1 and TRBJ2-5; no clear D. This TCR derives from a woman aged 70 to 79 in good health. The CDR3 here is CASRYKDEETQYF. CDR3 DNA: TGCGCCAGCAGATATAAGGATGAGGAGACCCAGTACTTC.